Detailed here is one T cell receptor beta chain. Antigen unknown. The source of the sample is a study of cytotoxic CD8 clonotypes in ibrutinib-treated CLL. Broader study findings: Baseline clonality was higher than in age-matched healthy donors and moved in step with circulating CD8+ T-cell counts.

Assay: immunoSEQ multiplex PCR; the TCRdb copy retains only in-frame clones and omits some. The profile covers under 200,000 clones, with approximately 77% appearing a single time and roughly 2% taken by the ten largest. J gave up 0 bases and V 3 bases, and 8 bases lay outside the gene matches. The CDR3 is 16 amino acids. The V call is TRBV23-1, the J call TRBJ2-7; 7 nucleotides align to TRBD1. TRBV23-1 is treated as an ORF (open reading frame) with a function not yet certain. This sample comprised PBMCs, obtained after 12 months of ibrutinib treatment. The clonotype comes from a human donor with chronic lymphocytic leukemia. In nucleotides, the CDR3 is TGCGCCAGCAGTCAGCCGTCGACAGGGAGCTCCTACGAGCAGTACTTC. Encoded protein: CASSQPSTGSSYEQYF.